Sequencing of this T cell receptor beta chain was carried out in a study of human T cells and chemical hapten exposure. TCRdb redid the calling of the RACE reads with MiXCR, one entry per CDR3 protein. The sample has more than 95,000 distinct CDR3 sequences, under 35% seen once. Notes on the study in general: TCRs above 1 in 1000 frequency stayed constant with DPC sensitization.

Trimming pared 1 base from V and 6 bases from J, leaving 17 bases between. The length of the CDR3 is 16 residues. Germline V lookup: CDR1 SGHAT, CDR2 FQNNGV. The time point is: patch test 3, about 24 weeks after DPC sensitization. Treatment defined: therapeutic diphenylcyclopropenone sensitization with weekly scalp DPC. This clonotype has only one observation. Its target is not known. This TCR was recovered from a man in his forties with alopecia areata. Some clones in this sample may be carry-over from other donors' samples. The material was whole blood, obtained in connection with sensitization to the hapten diphenylcyclopropenone (DPC). The V gene is TRBV11-2, the J gene TRBJ2-3, with a tentative D call TRBD1 (5 bases). The CDR3 bases are TGTGCCAGCAGCTTAGTCGGTCGGACAAATGTGGATACGCAGTATTTT. Residues: CASSLVGRTNVDTQYF.